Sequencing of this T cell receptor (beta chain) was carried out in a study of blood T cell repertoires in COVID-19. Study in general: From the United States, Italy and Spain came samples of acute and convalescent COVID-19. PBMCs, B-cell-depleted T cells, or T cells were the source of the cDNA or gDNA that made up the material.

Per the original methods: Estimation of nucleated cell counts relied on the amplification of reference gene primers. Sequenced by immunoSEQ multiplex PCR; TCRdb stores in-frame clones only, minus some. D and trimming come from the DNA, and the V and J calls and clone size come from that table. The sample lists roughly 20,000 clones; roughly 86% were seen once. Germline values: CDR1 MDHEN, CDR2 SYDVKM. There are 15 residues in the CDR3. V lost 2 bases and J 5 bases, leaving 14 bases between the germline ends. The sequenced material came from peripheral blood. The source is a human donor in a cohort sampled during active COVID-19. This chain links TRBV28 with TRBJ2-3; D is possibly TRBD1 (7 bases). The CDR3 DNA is TGTGCCAGCAGTTTAGTGGAGGGGGCCAAAGATACGCAGTATTTT. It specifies CASSLVEGAKDTQYF. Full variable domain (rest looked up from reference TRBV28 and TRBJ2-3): DVKVTQSSRYLVKRTGEKVFLECVQDMDHENMFWYRQDPGLGLRLIYFSYDVKMKEKGDIPEGYSVSREKKERFSLILESASTNQTSMYLCASSLVEGAKDTQYFGPGTRLTVL.